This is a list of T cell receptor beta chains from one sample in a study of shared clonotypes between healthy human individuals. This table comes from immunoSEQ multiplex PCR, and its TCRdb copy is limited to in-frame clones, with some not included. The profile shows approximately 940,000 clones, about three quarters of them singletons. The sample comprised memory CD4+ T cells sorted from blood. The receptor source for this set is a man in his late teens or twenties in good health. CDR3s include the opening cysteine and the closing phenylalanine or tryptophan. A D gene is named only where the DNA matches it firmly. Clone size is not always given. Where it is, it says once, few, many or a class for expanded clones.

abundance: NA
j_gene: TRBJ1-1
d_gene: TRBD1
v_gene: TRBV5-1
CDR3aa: CASSFVTGAEAFF
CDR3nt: TGCGCCAGCAGCTTCGTAACAGGGGCTGAAGCTTTCTTT

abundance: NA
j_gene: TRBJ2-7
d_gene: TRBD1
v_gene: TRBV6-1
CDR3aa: CASRTTGDGYEQYF
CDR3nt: TGTGCCAGCAGGACCACAGGGGATGGCTACGAGCAGTACTTC

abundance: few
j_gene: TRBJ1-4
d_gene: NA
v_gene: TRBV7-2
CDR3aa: CASSRDRQNEKLFF
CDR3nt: TGTGCCAGCAGCCGCGACAGGCAAAATGAAAAACTGTTTTTT

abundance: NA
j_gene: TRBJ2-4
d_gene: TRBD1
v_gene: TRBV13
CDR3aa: CASSSGGVNIQYF
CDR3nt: TGTGCCAGCAGCTCAGGGGGAGTAAACATTCAGTACTTC

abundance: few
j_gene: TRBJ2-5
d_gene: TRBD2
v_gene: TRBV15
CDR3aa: CATSKGLAEETQYF
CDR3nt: TGTGCCACCAGCAAGGGACTAGCGGAAGAGACCCAGTACTTC

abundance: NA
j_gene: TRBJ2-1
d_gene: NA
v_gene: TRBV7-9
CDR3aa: CASSLGFESREQFF
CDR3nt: TGTGCCAGCAGCTTAGGATTCGAATCAAGGGAGCAGTTCTTC

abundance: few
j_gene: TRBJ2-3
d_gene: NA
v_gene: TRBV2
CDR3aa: CASSEALGGPTTDTQYF
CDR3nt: TGTGCCAGCAGTGAAGCGCTTGGGGGGCCCACCACAGATACGCAGTATTTT

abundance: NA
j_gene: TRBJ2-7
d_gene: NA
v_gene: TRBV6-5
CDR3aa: CASSYGGAARNEQYF
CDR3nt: TGTGCCAGCAGTTACGGGGGGGCAGCGAGAAACGAGCAGTACTTC

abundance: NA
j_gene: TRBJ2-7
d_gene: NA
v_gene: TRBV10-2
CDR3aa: CASREGGQQNEQYF
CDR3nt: TGCGCCAGCAGGGAGGGGGGGCAACAAAACGAGCAGTACTTC

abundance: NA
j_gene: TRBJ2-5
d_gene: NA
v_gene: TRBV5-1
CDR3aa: CASSSQLQGGETQYF
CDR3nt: TGCGCCAGCAGCTCCCAGCTACAGGGAGGGGAGACCCAGTACTTC

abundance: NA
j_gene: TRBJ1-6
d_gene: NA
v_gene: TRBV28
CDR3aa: CASSLNIPAENSPLHF
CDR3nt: TGTGCCAGCAGTTTAAATATTCCAGCGGAAAATTCACCCCTCCACTTT

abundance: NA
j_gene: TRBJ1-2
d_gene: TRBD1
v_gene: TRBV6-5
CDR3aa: CASSYGTGNGYTF
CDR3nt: TGTGCCAGCAGTTACGGGACAGGGAATGGCTACACCTTC

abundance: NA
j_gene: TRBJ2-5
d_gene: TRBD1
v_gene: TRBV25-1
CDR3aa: CASSERTGIETQYF
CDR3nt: TGTGCCAGCAGTGAGCGGACAGGGATAGAGACCCAGTACTTC

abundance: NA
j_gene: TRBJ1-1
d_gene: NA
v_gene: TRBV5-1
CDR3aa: CASSLAGRANTEAFF
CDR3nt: TGCGCCAGCAGCTTGGCGGGACGGGCGAACACTGAAGCTTTCTTT

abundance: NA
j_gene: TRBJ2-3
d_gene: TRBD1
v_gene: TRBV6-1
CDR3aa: CASSDRGRPTDTQYF
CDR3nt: TGTGCCAGCAGCGACAGGGGCCGACCCACAGATACGCAGTATTTT

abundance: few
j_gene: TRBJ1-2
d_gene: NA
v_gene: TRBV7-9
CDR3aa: CASSLNTRGYTF
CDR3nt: TGTGCCAGCAGCTTAAATACGAGGGGCTACACCTTC

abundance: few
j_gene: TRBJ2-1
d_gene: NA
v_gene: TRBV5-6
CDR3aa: CASSLGTLYNEQFF
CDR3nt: TGTGCCAGCAGCTTGGGGACTCTCTACAATGAGCAGTTCTTC

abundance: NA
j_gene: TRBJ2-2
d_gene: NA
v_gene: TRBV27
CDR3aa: CASRKRGTGELFF
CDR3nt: TGTGCCAGTCGGAAACGGGGCACCGGGGAGCTGTTTTTT

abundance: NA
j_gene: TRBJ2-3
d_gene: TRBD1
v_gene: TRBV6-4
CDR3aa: CASRQGAGYTDTQYF
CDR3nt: TGTGCCAGCAGACAGGGGGCCGGTTACACAGATACGCAGTATTTT

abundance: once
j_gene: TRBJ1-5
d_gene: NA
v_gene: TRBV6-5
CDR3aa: CASRRSSGSNQPQHF
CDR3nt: TGTGCCAGCAGACGAAGTTCCGGTAGCAATCAGCCCCAGCATTTT

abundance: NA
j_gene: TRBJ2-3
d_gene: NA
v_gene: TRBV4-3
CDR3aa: CASSQEISTDTQYF
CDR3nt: TGCGCCAGCAGCCAAGAAATCAGCACAGATACGCAGTATTTT

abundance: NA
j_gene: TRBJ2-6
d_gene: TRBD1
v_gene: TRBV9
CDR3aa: CASSARRGQVDLAGANVLTF
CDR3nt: TGTGCCAGCAGCGCCCGAAGAGGACAGGTTGACTTGGCTGGGGCCAACGTCCTGACTTTC

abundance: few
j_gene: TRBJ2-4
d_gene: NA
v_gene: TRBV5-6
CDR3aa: CASSLGERVDKNIQYF
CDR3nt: TGTGCCAGCAGCTTGGGGGAAAGGGTCGACAAAAACATTCAGTACTTC

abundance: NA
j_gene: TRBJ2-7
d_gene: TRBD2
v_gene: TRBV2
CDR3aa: CASAGTSGYEQYF
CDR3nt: TGTGCCAGCGCGGGGACTAGCGGCTACGAGCAGTACTTC

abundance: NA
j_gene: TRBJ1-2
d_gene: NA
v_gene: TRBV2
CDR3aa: CASSVSPYGYTF
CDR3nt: TGTGCCAGCAGTGTATCTCCTTATGGCTACACCTTC

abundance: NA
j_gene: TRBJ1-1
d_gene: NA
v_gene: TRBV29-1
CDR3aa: CSVEGPSMNTEAFF
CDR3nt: TGCAGCGTTGAAGGGCCCAGCATGAACACTGAAGCTTTCTTT

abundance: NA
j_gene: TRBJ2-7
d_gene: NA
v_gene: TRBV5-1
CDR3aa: CASSLFETGAYEQYF
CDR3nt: TGCGCCAGCAGCTTGTTCGAGACAGGAGCCTACGAGCAGTACTTC

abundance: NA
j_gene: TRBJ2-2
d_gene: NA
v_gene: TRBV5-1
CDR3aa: CASSLLVPDTGELFF
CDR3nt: TGCGCCAGCAGCTTGCTGGTCCCGGACACCGGGGAGCTGTTTTTT

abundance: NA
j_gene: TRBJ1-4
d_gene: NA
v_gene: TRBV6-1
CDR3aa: CASSEALRGGEKLFF
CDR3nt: TGTGCCAGCAGTGAAGCGCTTCGGGGAGGGGAAAAACTGTTTTTT

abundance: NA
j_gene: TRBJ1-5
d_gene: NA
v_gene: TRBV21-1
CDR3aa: CASGEEAKKNSNQPQHF
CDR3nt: TGTGCCAGCGGTGAGGAGGCGAAGAAGAATAGCAATCAGCCCCAGCATTTT

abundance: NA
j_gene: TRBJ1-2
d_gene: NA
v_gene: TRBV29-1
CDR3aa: CSARGNPVYGYTF
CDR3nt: TGCAGCGCCCGGGGGAACCCAGTCTATGGCTACACCTTC

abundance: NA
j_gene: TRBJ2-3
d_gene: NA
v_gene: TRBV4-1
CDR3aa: CASSQSGTDTQYF
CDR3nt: TGCGCCAGCAGCCAATCCGGCACAGATACGCAGTATTTT

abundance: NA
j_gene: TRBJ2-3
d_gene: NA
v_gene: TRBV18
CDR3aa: CASSPRTTDTQYF
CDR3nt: TGTGCCAGCTCACCACGGACAACAGATACGCAGTATTTT

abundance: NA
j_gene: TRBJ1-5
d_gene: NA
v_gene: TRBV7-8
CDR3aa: CASSPGGGRYSNQPQHF
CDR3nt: TGTGCCAGCAGTCCCGGTGGAGGGCGTTATAGCAATCAGCCCCAGCATTTT

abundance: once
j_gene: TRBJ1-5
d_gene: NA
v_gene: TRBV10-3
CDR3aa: CAISGDLGDQPQHF
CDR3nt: TGTGCCATCAGCGGGGACCTGGGAGATCAGCCCCAGCATTTT

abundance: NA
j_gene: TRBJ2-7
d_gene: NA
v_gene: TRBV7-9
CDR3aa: CASSYSPGLDYEQYF
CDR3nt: TGTGCCAGCAGCTACAGCCCGGGACTTGACTACGAGCAGTACTTC

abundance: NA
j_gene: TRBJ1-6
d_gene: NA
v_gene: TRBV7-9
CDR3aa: CASSRSTVMNSPLHF
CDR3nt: TGTGCCAGCAGCCGGTCGACAGTCATGAATTCACCCCTCCACTTT

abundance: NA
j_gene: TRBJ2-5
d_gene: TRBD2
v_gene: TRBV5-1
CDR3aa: CASGSGGQETQYF
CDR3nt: TGCGCCAGCGGATCGGGGGGGCAAGAGACCCAGTACTTC

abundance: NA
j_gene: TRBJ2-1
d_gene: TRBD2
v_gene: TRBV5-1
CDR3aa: CASSFTFSGGATYNEQFF
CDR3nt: TGCGCCAGCAGCTTTACCTTTAGCGGGGGCGCGACCTACAATGAGCAGTTCTTC

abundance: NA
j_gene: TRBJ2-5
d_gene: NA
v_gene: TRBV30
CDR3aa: CAAGGGETQYF
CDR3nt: TGTGCCGCTGGAGGGGGAGAGACCCAGTACTTC

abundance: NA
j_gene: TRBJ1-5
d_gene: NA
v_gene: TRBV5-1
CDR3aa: CASSLEGTPNQPQHF
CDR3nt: TGCGCCAGCAGCTTGGAGGGGACACCCAATCAGCCCCAGCATTTT